These 9 T cell receptor beta chains share one sample of origin, sequenced in a study of blood T cell repertoires in COVID-19. The data were produced by immunoSEQ multiplex PCR, yet TCRdb's version contains in-frame clones alone and is incomplete. In the table there are around 260,000 clones, 83% of which are singletons. The sequencing input was peripheral blood. These receptors all come from a man between 60 and 70 years old who had recovered from COVID-19.

The chain uses TRBV7-8 and TRBJ2-7; TRBD2 matches 7 bases. Germline V CDR1 and CDR2: SGHVS, FQNEAQ. V trimming: 6 bases; J trimming: 3 bases; junction bases outside the gene matches: 11. The CDR3 covers 15 residues. CDR3 in DNA: TGTGCCAGCAGTTCTGCCTTTTCGGGGGGCTACGAGCAGTACTTC. Its protein is CASSSAFSGGYEQYF.

This clone was recorded once. The chain combines TRBV5-6 with TRBJ2-6; unclear D gene. The CDR3 has 14 amino acids. Deletions cut 1 base from V and 2 bases from J, with 4 bases between. Germline loops: CDR1 SGHDT, CDR2 YYEEEE. CDR3 sequence: CASSLITGANVLTF. The CDR3 nucleotides read TGTGCCAGCAGCTTGATCACTGGGGCCAACGTCCTGACTTTC.

J is TRBJ2-2 and V is TRBV30; 12 bases fit TRBD1. J lost 0 bases, V lost 5 bases, and 7 bases had no gene match. Per the germline V gene, CDR1 is GTSNPN and CDR2 is SVGIG (reference sequence). The CDR3 runs 17 residues. CDR3 sequence: CAWGGTGGETNTGELFF. The CDR3 DNA reads as TGTGCCTGGGGGGGGACAGGGGGCGAAACGAACACCGGGGAGCTGTTTTTT.

This clone has just one count. The rearrangement joins TRBV6-5 to TRBJ2-3; 10 bases align to TRBD2. Germline loops: CDR1 MNHEY, CDR2 SVGAGI. The CDR3 consists of 14 residues. Trimming removed 6 bases from V and 6 bases from J; junction bases left unmatched: 6. The CDR3 region has the DNA TGTGCCAGCAGCGCAGCGGGAGGGTATGATACGCAGTATTTT. The encoded protein is CASSAAGGYDTQYF.

The chain links TRBV4-1 to TRBJ2-7; 11 bases agree with TRBD2. The junction had 3 bases not matched to a gene; V was cut back by 1 base and J by 4 bases. CDR1 is MGHRA and CDR2 is YSYEKL in the germline V gene. CDR3 size: 15 residues. CDR3 in DNA: TGCGCCAGCAGCCAAGCGACTAGCGGGATATACGAGCAGTACTTC. Its protein product is CASSQATSGIYEQYF.

The rearrangement joins TRBV21-1 to TRBJ2-5; TRBD1 was called by the table and not checked on the DNA. TRBV21-1 is labeled a pseudogene. The CDR3 sequence is 18 residues long. For the CDR3, the DNA is TGTGCCAGCAGCAAAGGCGAGGACAGGGGGCGCGATCCAGAGACCCAGTACTTC. It codes for CASSKGEDRGRDPETQYF.

The genes are TRBV4-2 and TRBJ2-1, with unresolved D. Germline-derived CDR1 and CDR2 are LGHNA and YNFKEQ. This CDR3 has 13 amino acids. V was trimmed by 3 bases and J by 7 bases, leaving 10 bases between them. The CDR3 protein is CASSQSQVNEQFF. The DNA for the CDR3 is TGTGCCAGCAGCCAGAGCCAGGTTAATGAGCAGTTCTTC.

Here the CDR3 DNA reads TGCGCCAGCAGCCTGGACCCTGTGTGGGGCCACGGGGGCTCTGGGGCCAACGTCCTGACTTTC. The encoded protein is CASSLDPVWGHGGSGANVLTF. This chain uses TRBV5-1 with TRBJ2-6; weak D call: TRBD2 (6 bases). CDR1 SGHRS and CDR2 YFSETQ come from the germline V gene. The CDR3 has 21 residues. The V end was cut by 4 bases, the J end by 0 bases, with 26 bases between.

The chain's CDR3 is CASSVGTTALGGYTF. The CDR3 DNA reads TGTGCCAGCAGCGTAGGAACGACAGCCTTGGGTGGCTACACCTTC. The V and J genes are TRBV9 and TRBJ1-2, with D perhaps TRBD1 (5 bases). This CDR3 is built from 15 residues. The ends were cut back, 0 bases at V and 7 bases at J, with 16 bases in the middle. The germline gives CDR1 SGDLS, CDR2 YYNGEE.